These T cell receptor beta chains were read from a single sample in a study of blood T cell repertoires in COVID-19. Profiling relied on immunoSEQ multiplex PCR, and the TCRdb table lists in-frame clones only, not all of them. Of roughly 73,000 clones listed, around nine tenths are singletons. Input material: peripheral blood. The receptor source for this set is a man in his forties or fifties with acute or convalescent COVID-19. Both conserved end residues are part of each CDR3. The D gene is left open where the match is weak. The size of a clone is reported for some rows only, either as once, few or many, or as a class for expanded clones.

v_gene	abundance	d_gene	CDR3aa
TRBV11-1	NA	NA	CASSFVLSGANEQFF
TRBV30	once	NA	CAWNHQGRDSPLHF
TRBV6-1	NA	NA	CASSEGGGYTF
TRBV5-1	NA	TRBD2	CASSSKWTSENTGELFF
TRBV18	NA	NA	CASSLQGSADYGYTF
TRBV6-5	once	TRBD1	CASRTTGATDTQYF
TRBV11-2	NA	TRBD2	CASSTWTSGRSGELFF
TRBV19	NA	NA	CASSIGGASEKLFF
TRBV19	NA	TRBD1	CASSVTGDGEQYF
TRBV10-1	once	NA	CASSLDRANTEAFF
TRBV27	NA	NA	CASAPGRVGTINTEAFF
TRBV6-5	NA	TRBD1	CASSYSLQGAYGYTF
TRBV9	NA	NA	CASSVAWSIGGELFF
TRBV6-5	NA	NA	CASSADSYSNQPQHF
TRBV27	NA	TRBD1	CASTTWTGAISNQPQHF
TRBV6-5	NA	NA	CASSDPGLGSNEQFF
TRBV10-3	NA	TRBD2	CAAKGQREDEQYF
TRBV3-1/TRBV3-2	NA	TRBD2	CASSQGRGSAAGAYNEQFF
TRBV6-2/TRBV6-3	NA	TRBD2	CASSFLGGTDTQYF
TRBV2	NA	NA	CASIPAVYTEAFF
TRBV13	NA	TRBD2	CASSRRLAGDGELFF
TRBV4-2	NA	TRBD2	CASSHGTSGERTDTQYF
TRBV6-5	NA	TRBD2	CASSLLAGGQETQYF
TRBV6-6	few	NA	CASIRNRAFF
TRBV9	NA	NA	CASSVDGGTYNEQFF
TRBV7-9	NA	NA	CASSFRGRRIGDEQFF
TRBV30	NA	NA	CAWSVLDRMNTEAFF
TRBV18	NA	NA	CASSTIADPGNSPLHF